This T cell receptor beta chain is drawn from a study of cytomegalovirus exposure and HLA in healthy donors. V was clipped by 5 bases and J by 3 bases, with 11 bases between them. Germline-derived CDR1 and CDR2 are LNHDA and SQIVND (reference sequence). The CDR3 runs to 14 residues. With 60 Vbeta and 13 Jbeta primers, the PCR was carried out. The method was immunoSEQ multiplex PCR; TCRdb's version includes in-frame clones alone and lacks a portion of them. The table shows approximately 110,000 clones, with about 81% occurring only once. The clonotype was recovered from a woman in her thirties in good health and CMV-seronegative. This chain uses TRBV19 with TRBJ2-1; D possibly corresponds to TRBD1 (6 bases). Sequenced sample: PBMCs. The CDR3 region has the DNA TGTGCCAGTAGTTTCCGGACAGACTACAATGAGCAGTTCTTC. Its translation is CASSFRTDYNEQFF.